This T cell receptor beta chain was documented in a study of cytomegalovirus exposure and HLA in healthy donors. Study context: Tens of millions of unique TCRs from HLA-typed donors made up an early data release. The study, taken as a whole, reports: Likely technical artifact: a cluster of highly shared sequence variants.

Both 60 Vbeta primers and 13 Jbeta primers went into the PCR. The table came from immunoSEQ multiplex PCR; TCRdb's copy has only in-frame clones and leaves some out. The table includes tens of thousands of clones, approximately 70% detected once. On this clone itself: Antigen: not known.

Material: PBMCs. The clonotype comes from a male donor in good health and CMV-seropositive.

The CDR3 protein is CASSLQQGVNEKLFF. CDR3 DNA sequence: TGTGCCAGCTCACTACAGCAAGGGGTTAATGAAAAACTGTTTTTT. The J gene is TRBJ1-4, the V gene TRBV18, with D tentatively TRBD1 (5 bases). The CDR3 spans 15 residues. Germline assignment: CDR1 KGHSH and CDR2 LQKENI. V lost 4 bases to trimming and J lost 4 bases, with 13 bases between them.